These T cell receptor beta chains were read from a single sample in a study of PD-1 blockade in classical Hodgkin lymphoma. Method: immunoSEQ multiplex PCR; TCRdb's copy keeps in-frame clones and lacks some. The sample lists about 97,000 clones; over 80% were seen once. Sequencing was performed on peripheral blood mononuclear cells (PBMCs), taken at baseline. Receptors were obtained from a human donor with classical Hodgkin lymphoma. Each CDR3 is given with its conserved first and last residue. D genes are given only for firm matches. The listing skips clone size in some rows; elsewhere it reads once, few, many or a size class.

v_gene: TRBV9
abundance: many
j_gene: TRBJ1-5
d_gene: -
CDR3aa: CASSEGGEYQPQHF
CDR3nt: TGTGCCAGCAGCGAAGGTGGGGAGTATCAGCCCCAGCATTTT

v_gene: TRBV10-3
abundance: once
j_gene: TRBJ2-3
d_gene: -
CDR3aa: CAISQGPGTDTQYF
CDR3nt: TGTGCCATCTCCCAGGGGCCGGGCACAGATACGCAGTATTTT

v_gene: TRBV19
abundance: few
j_gene: TRBJ2-3
d_gene: TRBD2
CDR3aa: CARLAGIPTGTDTQYF
CDR3nt: TGTGCCAGACTAGCGGGTATACCCACTGGCACAGATACGCAGTATTTT

v_gene: TRBV27
abundance: -
j_gene: TRBJ2-7
d_gene: TRBD2
CDR3aa: CASGTSGSYEQYF
CDR3nt: TGTGCCAGCGGGACTAGCGGGTCCTACGAGCAGTACTTC

v_gene: TRBV5-1
abundance: -
j_gene: TRBJ2-7
d_gene: TRBD2
CDR3aa: CASSLTGETSFSYEQYF
CDR3nt: TGCGCCAGCAGCTTGACTGGGGAGACTAGCTTCTCCTACGAGCAGTACTTC

v_gene: TRBV28
abundance: -
j_gene: TRBJ2-4
d_gene: -
CDR3aa: CASSQSGVFDIQYF
CDR3nt: TGTGCCAGCAGCCAATCCGGCGTATTCGACATTCAGTACTTC

v_gene: TRBV2
abundance: -
j_gene: TRBJ2-7
d_gene: -
CDR3aa: CASSEGRAIYEQYF
CDR3nt: TGTGCCAGCAGTGAAGGCAGGGCTATCTACGAGCAGTACTTC

v_gene: TRBV27
abundance: once
j_gene: TRBJ1-3
d_gene: -
CDR3aa: CASSSNRRSGNTIYF
CDR3nt: TGTGCCAGCAGTTCAAACAGACGCTCTGGAAACACCATATATTTT

v_gene: TRBV28
abundance: -
j_gene: TRBJ2-2
d_gene: TRBD2
CDR3aa: CASVTSGRTGELFF
CDR3nt: TGTGCCAGCGTAACTAGCGGGAGAACCGGGGAGCTGTTTTTT

v_gene: TRBV5-4
abundance: -
j_gene: TRBJ2-5
d_gene: TRBD2
CDR3aa: CASSKEVAGVQETQYF
CDR3nt: TGTGCCAGCAGCAAGGAGGTAGCGGGAGTCCAAGAGACCCAGTACTTC

v_gene: TRBV30
abundance: -
j_gene: TRBJ2-3
d_gene: -
CDR3aa: CAWSAADTQYF
CDR3nt: TGTGCCTGGAGTGCGGCAGATACGCAGTATTTT

v_gene: TRBV5-4
abundance: -
j_gene: TRBJ2-5
d_gene: TRBD2
CDR3aa: CASSLVLAGGQTQYF
CDR3nt: TGTGCCAGCAGCTTGGTTCTCGCGGGAGGTCAGACCCAGTACTTC

v_gene: TRBV4-2
abundance: few
j_gene: TRBJ2-5
d_gene: -
CDR3aa: CASSQEDIQETQYF
CDR3nt: TGTGCCAGCAGCCAAGAAGACATTCAAGAGACCCAGTACTTC

v_gene: TRBV18
abundance: -
j_gene: TRBJ2-2
d_gene: TRBD1
CDR3aa: CASSPPGTAYSNTGELFF
CDR3nt: TGTGCCAGCTCACCACCCGGGACAGCCTACTCGAACACCGGGGAGCTGTTTTTT

v_gene: TRBV5-1
abundance: -
j_gene: TRBJ1-5
d_gene: -
CDR3aa: CASSLYGGERSQHF
CDR3nt: TGCGCCAGCAGCTTGTATGGGGGCGAGAGGTCCCAGCATTTT

v_gene: TRBV5-1
abundance: -
j_gene: TRBJ2-7
d_gene: -
CDR3aa: CASSQGPGPYEQYF
CDR3nt: TGCGCCAGCAGCCAGGGACCAGGCCCCTACGAGCAGTACTTC

v_gene: TRBV30
abundance: -
j_gene: TRBJ1-2
d_gene: -
CDR3aa: CAWSHRRGNPYGYTF
CDR3nt: TGTGCCTGGAGTCATCGTAGGGGGAATCCCTATGGCTACACCTTC

v_gene: TRBV4-1
abundance: -
j_gene: TRBJ2-7
d_gene: TRBD2
CDR3aa: CASSRASGGSYEQYF
CDR3nt: TGCGCCAGCAGCCGAGCTAGCGGGGGCTCTTACGAGCAGTACTTC

v_gene: TRBV19
abundance: -
j_gene: TRBJ2-3
d_gene: -
CDR3aa: CASSIIGAGTDTQYF
CDR3nt: TGTGCCAGTAGTATCATAGGAGCGGGCACAGATACGCAGTATTTT

v_gene: TRBV5-1
abundance: -
j_gene: TRBJ2-5
d_gene: -
CDR3aa: CASSAGQQETQYF
CDR3nt: TGCGCCAGCAGCGCCGGACAGCAAGAGACCCAGTACTTC

v_gene: TRBV2
abundance: -
j_gene: TRBJ1-4
d_gene: -
CDR3aa: CASSVGTKNEKLFF
CDR3nt: TGTGCCAGCAGCGTTGGGACAAAGAATGAAAAACTGTTTTTT

v_gene: TRBV19
abundance: -
j_gene: TRBJ2-4
d_gene: TRBD2
CDR3aa: CASSTDLGLAVPGVNIQYF
CDR3nt: TGTGCCAGTAGCACCGACCTGGGACTAGCGGTACCTGGGGTAAACATTCAGTACTTC

v_gene: TRBV28
abundance: -
j_gene: TRBJ2-7
d_gene: -
CDR3aa: CASSSGTSRYEQYF
CDR3nt: TGTGCCAGCAGTTCCGGAACTAGCCGCTACGAGCAGTACTTC

v_gene: TRBV27
abundance: -
j_gene: TRBJ1-5
d_gene: -
CDR3aa: CASSLSLASNQPQHF
CDR3nt: TGTGCCAGCAGTTTATCCCTAGCGAGCAATCAGCCCCAGCATTTT

v_gene: TRBV10-3
abundance: -
j_gene: TRBJ2-7
d_gene: -
CDR3aa: CAISGGPFGEQYF
CDR3nt: TGTGCCATCAGTGGGGGGCCCTTCGGCGAGCAGTACTTC

v_gene: TRBV14
abundance: -
j_gene: TRBJ2-2
d_gene: -
CDR3aa: CASSQVGGTGELFF
CDR3nt: TGTGCCAGCAGCCAAGTTGGGGGCACCGGGGAGCTGTTTTTT

v_gene: TRBV5-1
abundance: -
j_gene: TRBJ2-7
d_gene: -
CDR3aa: CASSLDSTYEQYF
CDR3nt: TGCGCCAGCAGCTTGGACAGCACCTACGAGCAGTACTTC

v_gene: TRBV10-3
abundance: -
j_gene: TRBJ1-2
d_gene: -
CDR3aa: CAISEFGPGSTF
CDR3nt: -

v_gene: TRBV5-1
abundance: -
j_gene: TRBJ2-7
d_gene: TRBD1
CDR3aa: CASSLGGTGAGEQYF
CDR3nt: TGCGCCAGCAGCTTGGGTGGGACAGGGGCTGGAGAGCAGTACTTC

v_gene: TRBV28
abundance: -
j_gene: TRBJ1-4
d_gene: TRBD1
CDR3aa: CASSLWGTVTNEKLFF
CDR3nt: TGTGCCAGCAGTTTATGGGGGACAGTCACTAATGAAAAACTGTTTTTT

v_gene: TRBV10-3
abundance: -
j_gene: TRBJ2-7
d_gene: TRBD2
CDR3aa: CAISELAAYEQYF
CDR3nt: TGTGCCATCAGTGAGCTAGCGGCCTACGAGCAGTACTTC

v_gene: TRBV12-5
abundance: -
j_gene: TRBJ2-3
d_gene: TRBD1
CDR3aa: CASGSGTGADTQYF
CDR3nt: TGTGCTAGTGGTTCCGGGACAGGGGCAGATACGCAGTATTTT

v_gene: TRBV10-3
abundance: -
j_gene: TRBJ2-7
d_gene: -
CDR3aa: CAINPDGTYEQYF
CDR3nt: TGTGCCATCAACCCGGACGGAACCTACGAGCAGTACTTC

v_gene: TRBV5-1
abundance: -
j_gene: TRBJ2-2
d_gene: -
CDR3aa: CASSPTDLTGELFF
CDR3nt: TGCGCCAGCAGCCCGACAGACCTCACCGGGGAGCTGTTTTTT

v_gene: TRBV5-1
abundance: -
j_gene: TRBJ1-1
d_gene: -
CDR3aa: CASSFAGINEAFF
CDR3nt: TGCGCCAGCAGCTTCGCCGGAATCAATGAAGCTTTCTTT

v_gene: TRBV14
abundance: -
j_gene: TRBJ1-1
d_gene: -
CDR3aa: CASSQDIISARGEAFF
CDR3nt: TGTGCCAGCAGCCAAGATATTATTTCTGCTCGGGGTGAAGCTTTCTTT

v_gene: TRBV19
abundance: -
j_gene: TRBJ1-5
d_gene: TRBD1
CDR3aa: CASSIRRVQGRQPQHF
CDR3nt: TGTGCCAGTAGTATAAGAAGGGTACAGGGGAGACAGCCCCAGCATTTT

v_gene: TRBV6-1
abundance: -
j_gene: TRBJ2-1
d_gene: -
CDR3aa: CASSAGWAGYNEQFF
CDR3nt: TGTGCCAGCAGTGCGGGCTGGGCAGGGTACAATGAGCAGTTCTTC

v_gene: TRBV10-3
abundance: once
j_gene: TRBJ1-2
d_gene: -
CDR3aa: CAISEGQGYGYTF
CDR3nt: TGTGCCATCAGTGAGGGGCAGGGCTATGGCTACACCTTC

v_gene: TRBV9
abundance: once
j_gene: TRBJ1-3
d_gene: -
CDR3aa: CASSVDGVGLDTIYF
CDR3nt: TGTGCCAGCAGCGTAGACGGGGTCGGGTTAGACACCATATATTTT

v_gene: TRBV10-2
abundance: -
j_gene: TRBJ2-1
d_gene: TRBD2
CDR3aa: CASSDSGGYNEQFF
CDR3nt: TGCGCCAGCAGTGATAGCGGGGGCTACAATGAGCAGTTCTTC

v_gene: TRBV29-1
abundance: -
j_gene: TRBJ1-2
d_gene: -
CDR3aa: CSVEGQNYGYTF
CDR3nt: TGCAGCGTCGAAGGGCAGAACTATGGCTACACCTTC

v_gene: TRBV19
abundance: -
j_gene: TRBJ2-1
d_gene: TRBD2
CDR3aa: CASTQGVRTSGRTPVGSYNEQFF
CDR3nt: TGTGCCAGTACCCAGGGAGTTAGAACTAGCGGGAGGACCCCGGTGGGCTCCTACAATGAGCAGTTCTTC

v_gene: TRBV28
abundance: -
j_gene: TRBJ1-2
d_gene: -
CDR3aa: CASSLSVGLGVYGYTF
CDR3nt: TGTGCCAGCAGTTTAAGCGTCGGGTTAGGAGTCTATGGCTACACCTTC

v_gene: TRBV10-3
abundance: -
j_gene: TRBJ2-1
d_gene: TRBD2
CDR3aa: CAITEGRERDEQFF
CDR3nt: TGTGCCATCACGGAGGGGCGGGAGAGGGATGAGCAGTTCTTC

v_gene: TRBV7-7
abundance: -
j_gene: TRBJ2-2
d_gene: TRBD2
CDR3aa: CASSLGLAAAGELFF
CDR3nt: TGTGCCAGCAGCTTGGGACTAGCGGCGGCCGGGGAGCTGTTTTTT

v_gene: TRBV30
abundance: -
j_gene: TRBJ1-2
d_gene: -
CDR3aa: CAWSVTIGSGYTF
CDR3nt: TGTGCCTGGAGTGTAACCATAGGCTCTGGCTACACCTTC

v_gene: TRBV6-5
abundance: once
j_gene: TRBJ2-7
d_gene: -
CDR3aa: CARGTPGEQYF
CDR3nt: TGTGCCAGGGGGACTCCGGGGGAGCAGTACTTC

v_gene: TRBV5-1
abundance: -
j_gene: TRBJ2-1
d_gene: TRBD2
CDR3aa: CASSFRAGGPRNEQFF
CDR3nt: TGCGCCAGCAGCTTCCGAGCGGGAGGGCCGAGGAATGAGCAGTTCTTC

v_gene: TRBV4-1
abundance: -
j_gene: TRBJ2-3
d_gene: -
CDR3aa: CASSPHTDTQYF
CDR3nt: TGCGCCAGCAGCCCCCACACAGATACGCAGTATTTT